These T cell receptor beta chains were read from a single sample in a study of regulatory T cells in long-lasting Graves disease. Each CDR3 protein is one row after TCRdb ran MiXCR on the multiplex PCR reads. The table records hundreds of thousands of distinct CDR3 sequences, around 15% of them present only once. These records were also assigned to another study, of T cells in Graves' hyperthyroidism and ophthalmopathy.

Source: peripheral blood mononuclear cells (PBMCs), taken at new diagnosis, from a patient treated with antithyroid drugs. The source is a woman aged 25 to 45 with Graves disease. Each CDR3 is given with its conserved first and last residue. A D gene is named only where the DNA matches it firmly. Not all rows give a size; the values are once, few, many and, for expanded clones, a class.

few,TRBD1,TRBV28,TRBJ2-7,TGTGCCAGCAGACTACAGGGGGCGGACGAGCAGTACTTC,CASRLQGADEQYF
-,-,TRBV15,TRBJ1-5,TGTGCCACCAGCAGAGACAGGGGCCTCCAGCCCCAGCATTTT,CATSRDRGLQPQHF
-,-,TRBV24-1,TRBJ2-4,TGTGCCACCAGGGCCCTTCAGTACTTC,CATRALQYF
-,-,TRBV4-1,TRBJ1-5,TGCGCCAGCAGCTATGACAGTCACCCTAGCAATCAGCCCCAGCATTTT,CASSYDSHPSNQPQHF
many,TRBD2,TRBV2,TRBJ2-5,TGTGCCAGCAGGCCGGGACTAGGCGGAGAGACCCAGTACTTC,CASRPGLGGETQYF
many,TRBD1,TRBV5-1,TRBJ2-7,TGCGCCAGCAGCTTGTGGACAGGGGGCGACGAGCAGTACTTC,CASSLWTGGDEQYF
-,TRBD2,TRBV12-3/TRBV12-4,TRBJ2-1,TGTGCCAGCAGTCAGCGGGAGGGCCAGAATGAGCAGTTCTTC,CASSQREGQNEQFF
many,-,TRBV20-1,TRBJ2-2,TGCAGTGCTAGGGAGGGCACTATCGGGGAGCTGTTTTTT,CSAREGTIGELFF
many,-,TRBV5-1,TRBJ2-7,TGCGCCAGCAGCTTTTTTGGAGAGGCAGGGGAAGAGCTCTACGAGCAGTACTTC,CASSFFGEAGEELYEQYF
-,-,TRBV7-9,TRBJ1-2,TGTGCCAGCAGTGGACCTATCGACTATGGCTACACCTTC,CASSGPIDYGYTF
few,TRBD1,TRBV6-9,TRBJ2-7,TGTGCCAGCAGTTACCTCCGACAGGGGGCCTACGAGCAGTACTTC,CASSYLRQGAYEQYF
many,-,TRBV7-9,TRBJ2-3,TGTGCCAGCAGCAGCCCTATTACGCAGTATTTT,CASSSPITQYF
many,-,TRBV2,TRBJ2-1,TGTGCCAGCAGTGAACGGGGTGGGGAGCAGTTCTTC,CASSERGGEQFF
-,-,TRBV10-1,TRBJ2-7,TGCGCCAGCAGTACGCGCACGGACGGCGAGCAGTACTTC,CASSTRTDGEQYF
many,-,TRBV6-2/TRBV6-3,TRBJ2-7,TGTGCCAGCAGTCCCGGGTACTCCTACGAGCAGTACTTC,CASSPGYSYEQYF
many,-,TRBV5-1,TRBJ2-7,TGCGCCAGCAGTCCGATGTCCTTACAGGGTTACGAGCAGTACTTC,CASSPMSLQGYEQYF
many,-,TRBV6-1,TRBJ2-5,TGTGCCAGCAGTGAATGGGCTGGTAACCAAGAGACCCAGTACTTC,CASSEWAGNQETQYF
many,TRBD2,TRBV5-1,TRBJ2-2,TGCGCCAGCAGCCTTGTCCCTAGCGGGGGGACCGGGGAGCTGTTTTTT,CASSLVPSGGTGELFF
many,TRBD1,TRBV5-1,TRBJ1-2,TGCGCCAGCAGCTTCGACAGGGTCGGTGTCTATGGCTACACCTTC,CASSFDRVGVYGYTF
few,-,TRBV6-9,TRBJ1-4,TGTGCCAGCAGTTACGGGTGGGGCGGGAGGGCAATTGAAAAACTGTTTTTT,CASSYGWGGRAIEKLFF
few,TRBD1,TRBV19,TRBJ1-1,TGTGCCAGTAGTAAATGGGACAGCAGGGATGAAGCTTTCTTT,CASSKWDSRDEAFF
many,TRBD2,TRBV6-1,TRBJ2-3,TGTGCCAGCAGTGCTGGGACTAGCGAACACCCCACAGATACGCAGTATTTT,CASSAGTSEHPTDTQYF
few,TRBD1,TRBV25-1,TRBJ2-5,TGTGCCAGCAGTGTAATAGGACAGGGGGCCTTGGAGACCCAGTACTTC,CASSVIGQGALETQYF
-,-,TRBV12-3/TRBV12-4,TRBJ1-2,TGTGCCAGCAGTTTAGTCCTCGGGGTTGGCTACACCTTC,CASSLVLGVGYTF
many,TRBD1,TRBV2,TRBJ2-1,TGTGCCAGCAGCCGGGACAGGGGACCCTACAATGAGCAGTTCTTC,CASSRDRGPYNEQFF
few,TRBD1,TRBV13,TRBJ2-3,TGTGCCAGCAGCTCGGACAGGGTGGATACGCAGTATTTT,CASSSDRVDTQYF
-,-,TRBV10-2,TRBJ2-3,TGCGCCAGCAGTGAGGTTGCGACAGATACGCAGTATTTT,CASSEVATDTQYF
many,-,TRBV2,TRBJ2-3,TGTGCCAGCAGTGTCGACTATTCTAGCACAGATACGCAGTATTTT,CASSVDYSSTDTQYF
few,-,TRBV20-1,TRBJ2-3,TGCAGTGGAGCGGTAGAGCTCATAGATACGCAGTATTTT,CSGAVELIDTQYF
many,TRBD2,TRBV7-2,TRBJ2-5,TGTGCCAGCAGACGTAGCGGGGGACAAGAGACCCAGTACTTC,CASRRSGGQETQYF
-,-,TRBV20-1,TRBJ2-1,TGCAGTGCTAGAATGGGGGGGCTCTACAATGAGCAGTTCTTC,CSARMGGLYNEQFF
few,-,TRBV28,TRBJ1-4,-,CASSSSTGIGSNEKLFF
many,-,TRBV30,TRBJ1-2,TGTGCCTGGAGTGACGAAAGCTACACCTTC,CAWSDESYTF
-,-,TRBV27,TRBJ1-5,TGTGCCAGCAGTCCCGCGGGGCAGCCCCAGCATTTT,CASSPAGQPQHF